One sample yielded the 27 T cell receptor beta chains listed below, sequenced in a study of brain T cells in children with intractable seizures. The table came from immunoSEQ multiplex PCR; TCRdb's copy has only in-frame clones and leaves some out. The profile shows hundreds of thousands of clones, 93% of them singletons. Time point given: blood from clinic visit 5 months post-surgery; TSC patient then seizure free. The sequencing here drew on peripheral blood, taken 5 to 6 months after surgery. These receptors all stem from a boy under three years old with tuberous sclerosis and intractable seizures.

The J gene is TRBJ1-2, the V gene TRBV11-2; 8 positions match TRBD1. Per the germline V gene, CDR1 is SGHAT and CDR2 is FQNNGV. This CDR3 region has 14 residues. The ends lost 5 bases at V and 2 bases at J; junction bases unmatched: 4. CDR3 region: CASSPAGGNYGYTF. CDR3 in DNA: TGTGCCAGCAGCCCGGCAGGGGGCAACTATGGCTACACCTTC.

The gene calls are TRBV3-1 (or the pseudogene TRBV3-2) and TRBJ1-4; no reliable D call. The CDR3 contains 11 residues. Germline CDR1 reads LGHDT; CDR2 reads YNNKEL (reference sequence). The V end was cut by 4 bases, the J end by 8 bases, with 5 bases between. CDR3 DNA sequence: TGTGCCAGCAGCCTAGCAGAAAAACTGTTTTTT. As protein: CASSLAEKLFF.

The chain couples TRBV24-1 to TRBJ2-1, with 8 bases that match TRBD2. This CDR3 contains 17 residues. The germline gives CDR1 KGHDR, CDR2 SFDVKD. The trim removed 3 bases at V and 6 bases at J, leaving 12 bases unmatched. In DNA, the CDR3 is TGTGCCACCAGTGATCGCCCCGGGACTAGAGGAGTCAATGAGCAGTTCTTC. This encodes CATSDRPGTRGVNEQFF.

The chain has TRBV6-6 and TRBJ2-7; D unresolved. The V end lost 2 bases, the J end lost 6 bases, and 11 bases lay between the germline ends. The CDR3 spans 13 residues. Germline lookup yields CDR1 MNHNY and CDR2 SVGAGI (reference sequence). The CDR3 protein is CASSYGAKVEQYF. The CDR3 nucleotides read TGTGCCAGCAGTTACGGAGCCAAGGTCGAGCAGTACTTC.

This clone appeared a single time. The gene calls are TRBV9 and TRBJ1-6; a possible D gene is TRBD1 (6 bases). Per the germline V gene, CDR1 is SGDLS and CDR2 is YYNGEE. V lost 3 bases to trimming and J lost 10 bases, with 14 bases between them. The CDR3 covers 14 residues. As DNA, the CDR3 is TGTGCCAGCAGCGCCTACCGGGACAACTCACCCCTCCACTTT. The encoded protein is CASSAYRDNSPLHF. The whole variable domain, remainder taken from reference TRBV9 and TRBJ1-6, is DSGVTQTPKHLITATGQRVTLRCSPRSGDLSVYWYQQSLDQGLQFLIQYYNGEERAKGNILERFSAQQFPDLHSELNLSSLELGDSALYFCASSAYRDNSPLHFGNGTRLTVT.

The J gene is TRBJ2-5, the V gene TRBV13; D is perhaps TRBD2 (6 bases). V lost 5 bases, J lost 0 bases, and 10 bases lay in between. The CDR3 length is 14 residues. Germline V lookup: CDR1 PRHDT, CDR2 FYEKMQ (reference sequence). CDR3 nucleotides: TGTGCCAGCAGCCCTCGGGGGTACCAAGAGACCCAGTACTTC. Its translation: CASSPRGYQETQYF.

The chain recombines TRBV12-5 with TRBJ2-3; 10 nucleotides match TRBD2. The CDR3 runs 14 residues. From germline, CDR1 is LGHNT and CDR2 FRNRAP. Unmatched junction bases numbered 8, after V lost 9 bases and J lost 5 bases. CDR3 bases: TGTGCTAGCCTAAAAGCGGGAGGGCGAGATACGCAGTATTTT. The encoded protein is CASLKAGGRDTQYF.

The chain combines TRBV6-1 with TRBJ1-2, with unresolved D. Germline loops: CDR1 MNHNS, CDR2 SASEGT. The CDR3 covers 13 residues. Deletions cut 1 base from V and 10 bases from J, with 13 bases between. CDR3 coding DNA: TGTGCCAGCAGTGAAGAGATGGGGTCCGACTACACCTTC. Translated, it gives CASSEEMGSDYTF.

V usage is TRBV2 and J usage is TRBJ1-1; tentatively, D is TRBD1 (5 bases). Germline V lookup: CDR1 SNHLY, CDR2 FYNNEI. Trimming stripped 2 bases from V and 5 bases from J, with 9 bases between. This CDR3 contains 13 residues. CDR3: CASSESWGTEAFF. CDR3 nucleotide sequence: TGTGCCAGCAGTGAAAGCTGGGGGACTGAAGCTTTCTTT.

The table lists this clone with a count of one. The genes are TRBV7-2 and TRBJ2-7; D remains unclear. The germline V and J ends were trimmed by 2 bases and 4 bases, with 12 bases remaining between them. Germline V gene sequence: CDR1 SGHTA, CDR2 FQGNSA. There are 14 residues in the CDR3. CDR3 in amino acids: CASSLLAAAYEQYF. The DNA of the CDR3 is TGTGCCAGCAGCTTATTGGCGGCTGCTTACGAGCAGTACTTC.

The J gene is TRBJ2-7, the V gene TRBV10-3, with a possible D match to TRBD1 (6 bases). Trimming took off 4 bases at V and 3 bases at J, with 7 bases between the two ends. The CDR3 covers 12 residues. The germline V gene has CDR1 ENHRY and CDR2 SYGVKD. CDR3 bases: TGTGCCATCAGTGGGGACAACTACGAGCAGTACTTC. This sequence encodes CAISGDNYEQYF.

V usage is TRBV4-1 and J usage is TRBJ2-5; 12 nucleotides line up with TRBD2. Trimming removed 4 bases from V and 7 bases from J; junction bases left unmatched: 10. CDR3 length: 16 amino acids. Germline CDR1 MGHRA, CDR2 YSYEKL. The CDR3 sequence: CASSLIRTSGERTQYF. The CDR3 region has the DNA TGCGCCAGCAGCCTTATAAGGACTAGCGGGGAGAGGACCCAGTACTTC.

This clone appeared once. V gene TRBV18 combines with J gene TRBJ1-1, with TRBD1 as a possible D gene (5 bases). The V gene lost 6 bases and the J gene lost 0 bases, with 11 bases spanning the gap. This CDR3 is 14 amino acids long. CDR1 KGHSH and CDR2 LQKENI come from the germline V gene. The CDR3 bases are TGTGCCAGCTCTCAGACAGCAATGAACACTGAAGCTTTCTTT. Its translation is CASSQTAMNTEAFF.

The J gene is TRBJ1-3, the V gene TRBV7-8; D unclear. Germline V CDR1 and CDR2: SGHVS, FQNEAQ. The V end lost 2 bases, the J end lost 0 bases, and 8 bases lay between the germline ends. The CDR3 extends over 15 amino acids. The CDR3 DNA reads TGTGCCAGCAGCTTATACGCAGACTCTGGAAACACCATATATTTT. It specifies CASSLYADSGNTIYF.

The V and J genes are TRBV5-4 and TRBJ1-4, with unresolved D. This CDR3 has 20 amino acids. V lost 0 bases, J lost 6 bases, and 27 bases lay in between. Looked up from germline, CDR1 is SGHNT and CDR2 is YYREEE (reference sequence). CDR3 bases: TGTGCCAGCAGCTTGGCCCCTCTCCTATTGGGGAGTGTTTTGGATGAAAAACTGTTTTTT. Protein sequence: CASSLAPLLLGSVLDEKLFF.

The rearrangement links TRBV6-5 to TRBJ1-1, with a tentative D call TRBD1 (6 bases). V was trimmed by 4 bases and J by 5 bases, leaving 11 bases between them. There are 13 residues in the CDR3. Per the germline V gene, CDR1 is MNHEY and CDR2 is SVGAGI. The CDR3 loop is CASSWGAQTEAFF. The CDR3 DNA is TGTGCCAGCAGTTGGGGGGCGCAAACTGAAGCTTTCTTT.

This clone was detected once. The chain couples TRBV18 to TRBJ1-1, with TRBD1 matching over 8 bases. CDR1 is KGHSH, CDR2 LQKENI, per germline. The CDR3 extends over 16 amino acids. With V trimmed by 3 bases and J by 4 bases, 10 bases remained unmatched. The CDR3 coding sequence is TGTGCCAGCTCACCCATAGACAGGGGAGAGGGCACTGAAGCTTTCTTT. It yields the protein CASSPIDRGEGTEAFF. The full variable domain, rest sourced from reference TRBV18 and TRBJ1-1, is NAGVMQNPRHLVRRRGQEARLRCSPMKGHSHVYWYRQLPEEGLKFMVYLQKENIIDESGMPKERFSAEFPKEGPSILRIQQVVRGDSAAYFCASSPIDRGEGTEAFFGQGTRLTVV.

The V and J genes are TRBV19 and TRBJ2-3; 13 bases map to TRBD2. This CDR3 comprises 17 residues. The germline CDR1 and CDR2 sequences are LNHDA and SQIVND (reference sequence). After removal of 7 bases from V and 1 base from J, the junction contained 8 bases not matched to a gene. For the CDR3, the DNA is TGTGCCAGTACCTCCCGGACTAGCGGGAGTCGCACAGATACGCAGTATTTT. It specifies CASTSRTSGSRTDTQYF.

This chain links TRBV28 with TRBJ1-2; no reliable D call. The CDR3 has 11 residues. Germline CDR1 and CDR2: MDHEN and SYDVKM. Trimming shortened V by 4 bases and J by 5 bases, and 5 bases separated the two germline ends. The CDR3 region has the DNA TGTGCCAGCAGTTCCGGGTATGGCTACACCTTC. Amino acids: CASSSGYGYTF.

The chain joins TRBV7-9 to TRBJ1-3; D is unclear. V was clipped by 5 bases and J by 2 bases, with 10 bases between them. Germline assignment: CDR1 SEHNR and CDR2 FQNEAQ (reference sequence). This CDR3 contains 14 residues. This CDR3 reads CASSLAVAGNTIYF. DNA of the CDR3: TGTGCCAGCAGCCTCGCCGTGGCTGGAAACACCATATATTTT.

This chain uses TRBV5-1 with TRBJ2-1, with D unresolved. The germline CDR1 and CDR2 sequences are SGHRS and YFSETQ. Trimming removed 0 bases from V and 8 bases from J, with 6 bases in between. This CDR3 is built from 12 residues. The DNA for the CDR3 is TGCGCCAGCAGCTTGGCAGCCCATGAGCAGTTCTTC. Its protein is CASSLAAHEQFF.

V and J are TRBV7-8 and TRBJ2-1; 11 bases fit TRBD2. The CDR3 runs to 16 residues. Germline V CDR1 and CDR2: SGHVS, FQNEAQ. The V segment lost 5 bases and the J segment 4 bases; nucleotides outside the gene matches: 7. Here the CDR3 reads CASSTLAGGLYNEQFF. The CDR3 DNA sequence: TGTGCCAGCAGCACCCTAGCGGGGGGACTTTACAATGAGCAGTTCTTC.

The chain links TRBV24-1 to TRBJ1-2; tentatively, D is TRBD1 (5 bases). Germline V lookup: CDR1 KGHDR, CDR2 SFDVKD. V was shortened by 4 bases and J by 6 bases, with 14 bases between the two germline ends. The CDR3 length is 14 residues. The CDR3 DNA sequence: TGTGCCACCAGTGACCCCAGACAGACGAATGGCTACACCTTC. It yields the protein CATSDPRQTNGYTF.

The chain employs TRBV7-9 and TRBJ1-1, with a weak D call TRBD1 (5 bases). Per the germline V gene, CDR1 is SEHNR and CDR2 is FQNEAQ (reference sequence). There are 14 residues in the CDR3. V was clipped by 5 bases and J by 0 bases, with 10 bases between them. The CDR3, as DNA: TGTGCCAGCAGCGCCCGGGACTTGAACACTGAAGCTTTCTTT. Translated: CASSARDLNTEAFF.

This rearrangement joins TRBV27 to TRBJ1-1, with a possible D match to TRBD1 (6 bases). This CDR3 region has 14 residues. The V gene's germline CDR1 is MNHEY and CDR2 SMNVEV (reference sequence). Trimming took off 5 bases at V and 1 base at J, with 11 bases between the two ends. CDR3 region: CASSPDRSNTEAFF. Here the CDR3 DNA reads TGTGCCAGCAGTCCCGACAGGTCGAACACTGAAGCTTTCTTT.

The chain couples TRBV6-5 to TRBJ1-5; D gene uncertain. Looked up from germline, CDR1 is MNHEY and CDR2 is SVGAGI. This CDR3 is built from 13 residues. V shed 2 bases and J shed 5 bases, with 7 bases lying between them. The DNA of the CDR3 is TGTGCCAGCAGTTACCGGGAACATCAGCCCCAGCATTTT. Its translation: CASSYREHQPQHF.

The chain joins TRBV7-8 to TRBJ1-1; D gene ambiguous. CDR1 and CDR2 from the germline V gene are SGHVS and FQNEAQ. There are 13 residues in the CDR3. Trimming cost V 3 bases and J 5 bases, with 10 bases left between them. The CDR3 DNA follows: TGTGCCAGCAGCTTGGAAATGATAACTGAAGCTTTCTTT. Amino acids: CASSLEMITEAFF.